This T cell receptor beta chain was sequenced in a study of cytomegalovirus exposure and HLA in healthy donors. The study ran its PCR with 60 Vbeta and 13 Jbeta primers. Assay: immunoSEQ multiplex PCR; the TCRdb copy retains only in-frame clones and omits some. This table holds roughly 95,000 clones, over 60% found once. With V trimmed by 1 base and J by 5 bases, 6 bases remained unmatched. This CDR3 has 14 amino acids. The germline V gene encodes CDR1 SGHKS and CDR2 YYEKEE (reference sequence). Sequences were obtained from PBMCs. This clonotype was obtained from a man aged 25 to 40 in good health and CMV-seropositive. The chain recombines TRBV5-5 with TRBJ2-7; TRBD2 agrees at 7 bases. CDR3 sequence reads: CASSLIAGLDEQYF. In DNA, the CDR3 is TGTGCCAGCAGCTTGATAGCGGGCTTGGACGAGCAGTACTTC.